Below, 18 T cell receptor beta chains from the same sample are listed, as sequenced in a study of blood T cell repertoires in COVID-19. The method was immunoSEQ multiplex PCR; TCRdb's version includes in-frame clones alone and lacks a portion of them. The sample lists under 250,000 clones, 81% occurring once. The source material was peripheral blood. Receptor source: a woman of 80 years or more with acute or convalescent COVID-19.

The chain employs TRBV19 and TRBJ2-1; tentative D call: TRBD2 (7 bases). Germline assignment: CDR1 LNHDA and CDR2 SQIVND (reference sequence). This CDR3 has 16 amino acids. V was shortened by 4 bases and J by 2 bases, with 15 bases between the two germline ends. DNA for the CDR3: TGTGCCAGTAGTACCTTAGGGGGGGCCGCCTACAATGAGCAGTTCTTC. Translating gives CASSTLGGAAYNEQFF.

In nucleotides, the CDR3 is TGTGCCAGCACCCCCGACAGGGGTAACGGGGAGCTGTTTTTT. As protein: CASTPDRGNGELFF. The chain combines TRBV6-5 with TRBJ2-2; 8 bases agree with TRBD1. This CDR3 is built from 14 residues. CDR1 and CDR2 from the germline V gene are MNHEY and SVGAGI. Losses at the gene ends were 7 bases for V and 7 bases for J; bases not matched to a gene: 8.

The genes are TRBV6-5 and TRBJ2-7; D gene unclear. Deletions cut 5 bases from V and 0 bases from J, with 8 bases between. Germline loops: CDR1 MNHEY, CDR2 SVGAGI. The CDR3 consists of 13 residues. CDR3 sequence reads: CASSRLASYEQYF. The DNA for the CDR3 is TGTGCCAGCAGTCGACTGGCCTCCTACGAGCAGTACTTC.

V gene TRBV7-9 combines with J gene TRBJ1-4; 7 bases are shared with TRBD1. With 5 bases clipped from V and 4 bases from J, the junction kept 7 bases outside the gene matches. Germline V gene data show CDR1 as SEHNR and CDR2 as FQNEAQ (reference sequence). The CDR3 contains 15 residues. The CDR3 protein is CASSLLTGINEKLFF. In DNA form, the CDR3 reads TGTGCCAGCAGCCTTCTGACAGGGATTAATGAAAAACTGTTTTTT.

This clone came up once. The chain combines TRBV28 with TRBJ1-3; no clear D gene. V dropped 3 bases and J dropped 1 base, with 4 bases sitting between them. The CDR3 is made up of 13 amino acids. The germline gives CDR1 MDHEN, CDR2 SYDVKM. In nucleotides, the CDR3 is TGTGCCAGCAGTTTTCGGTCTGGAAACACCATATATTTT. Translated: CASSFRSGNTIYF. The entire variable domain, with the rest obtained from reference TRBV28 and TRBJ1-3, is as follows: DVKVTQSSRYLVKRTGEKVFLECVQDMDHENMFWYRQDPGLGLRLIYFSYDVKMKEKGDIPEGYSVSREKKERFSLILESASTNQTSMYLCASSFRSGNTIYFGEGSWLTVV.

The chain recombines TRBV5-1 with TRBJ2-2, with 9 nucleotides matching TRBD2. This CDR3 is 16 amino acids long. Germline lookup yields CDR1 SGHRS and CDR2 YFSETQ. With V trimmed by 4 bases and J by 4 bases, 8 bases remained unmatched. The CDR3 loop reads CASSRFGGGGTGELFF. The CDR3 DNA is TGCGCCAGCAGCCGCTTTGGCGGGGGGGGCACCGGGGAGCTGTTTTTT.

The chain couples TRBV7-3 to TRBJ1-1; 9 bases map to TRBD1. Germline V lookup: CDR1 SGHTA, CDR2 FQGTGA. The J segment lost 0 bases and the V segment lost 0 bases, leaving 8 bases of the junction unmatched. The CDR3 spans 18 residues. CDR3 DNA sequence: TGTGCCAGCAGCTTAACGCACCGGGACAGGGTTGTGAACACTGAAGCTTTCTTT. It specifies CASSLTHRDRVVNTEAFF.

The chain carries TRBV7-3 and TRBJ2-2; 8 bases map to TRBD2. Germline CDR1 reads SGHTA; CDR2 reads FQGTGA. V shed 5 bases and J 6 bases; nucleotides not matched to a gene: 2. The CDR3 sequence is 13 residues long. CDR3 DNA: TGTGCCAGCAGCCCGCGGGAGGCCGGGGAGCTGTTTTTT. Protein product: CASSPREAGELFF. The full variable domain, completed using reference TRBV7-3 and TRBJ2-2, is GAGVSQTPSNKVTEKGKYVELRCDPISGHTALYWYRQSLGQGPEFLIYFQGTGAADDSGLPNDRFFAVRPEGSVSTLKIQRTERGDSAVYLCASSPREAGELFFGEGSRLTVL.

The CDR3 DNA follows: TGTGCCAGCAGTTTTAGCACAGGGAAACTGTTTTTT. Translating it yields CASSFSTGKLFF. The chain is built from TRBV27 and TRBJ1-4; D may be TRBD1 (6 bases). Trimming removed 3 bases from V and 11 bases from J, with 10 bases in between. The CDR3 contains 12 residues. Per the germline V gene, CDR1 is MNHEY and CDR2 is SMNVEV (reference sequence).

This clone came up once. The chain is built from TRBV3-1 (or the pseudogene TRBV3-2) and TRBJ1-5, with D unclear. The ends were cut back, 4 bases at V and 2 bases at J, with 12 bases in the middle. CDR3 size: 15 residues. CDR1 is LGHDT and CDR2 is YNNKEL in the germline V gene (reference sequence). CDR3 protein: CASSPHTGGNQPQHF. The CDR3 DNA reads as TGTGCCAGCAGCCCACACACCGGGGGCAATCAGCCCCAGCATTTT.

V usage is TRBV3-1 (or the pseudogene TRBV3-2) and J usage is TRBJ1-4; no clear D. CDR3 size: 17 residues. In germline, CDR1 is LGHDT, CDR2 YNNKEL (reference sequence). The V gene lost 1 base and the J gene lost 6 bases, with 18 bases spanning the gap. The CDR3 nucleotides read TGTGCCAGCAGCCAAGTGATTTTGCGGACGGGAGATGAAAAACTGTTTTTT. Translation: CASSQVILRTGDEKLFF.

The chain joins TRBV28 to TRBJ1-2; D uncertain. Germline CDR1 reads MDHEN; CDR2 reads SYDVKM. The CDR3 extends over 10 amino acids. Trimming removed 6 bases at V and 8 bases at J, with 7 bases between. The CDR3 DNA sequence: TGTGCCAGCAGCCAGAGGGGCTACACCTTC. It specifies CASSQRGYTF.

CDR3 loop: CASSPRSPGTDTQYF. As DNA, the CDR3 is TGTGCCAGCAGCCCTAGGTCCCCGGGCACAGATACGCAGTATTTT. V is TRBV11-2 and J is TRBJ2-3; no firm D call. The CDR3 runs to 15 residues. The ends were cut back, 5 bases at V and 1 base at J, with 13 bases in the middle. Germline CDR1 is SGHAT and CDR2 is FQNNGV.

V usage is TRBV7-8 and J usage is TRBJ2-2; no firm D call. This CDR3 has 15 residues. The germline V gene has CDR1 SGHVS and CDR2 FQNEAQ. V was clipped by 3 bases and J by 1 base, with 9 bases between them. The DNA for the CDR3 is TGTGCCAGCAGCTTCCCGACGGGGAACACCGGGGAGCTGTTTTTT. This sequence encodes CASSFPTGNTGELFF.

V and J are TRBV5-4 and TRBJ2-3, with D possibly TRBD2 on 6 matching bases. This CDR3 contains 17 residues. Trimming stripped 2 bases from V and 5 bases from J, with 21 bases between. Per the germline V gene, CDR1 is SGHNT and CDR2 is YYREEE (reference sequence). The CDR3 sequence: CASSLSTRPKEGDTQYF. The DNA for the CDR3 is TGTGCCAGCAGCTTATCGACAAGGCCTAAGGAGGGAGATACGCAGTATTTT.

This clone occurred a few times. The chain has TRBV3-1 (or the pseudogene TRBV3-2) and TRBJ1-3, with D tentatively TRBD1 (6 bases). CDR3 size: 14 residues. Germline V lookup: CDR1 LGHDT, CDR2 YNNKEL (reference sequence). V shed 5 bases and J shed 2 bases, with 10 bases lying between them. DNA for the CDR3: TGTGCCAGCAGCACCACAGGGACTGGAAACACCATATATTTT. Protein: CASSTTGTGNTIYF.

The chain recombines TRBV16 with TRBJ1-6; D perhaps matches TRBD1 (5 bases). Germline V gene sequence: CDR1 KGHSY, CDR2 FQNENV. This CDR3 is 15 amino acids long. V gave up 4 bases and J gave up 10 bases, with 17 bases separating them. For the CDR3, the DNA is TGTGCCAGCAGCCCCCAGGAGGCGGGGGTGTCACCCCTCCACTTT. Translating it yields CASSPQEAGVSPLHF.

CDR3 region: CASRAGENIQYF. In nucleotides, the CDR3 is TGTGCCAGCAGGGCCGGGGAAAACATTCAGTACTTC. V is TRBV12-3 or TRBV12-4 and J is TRBJ2-4; weak D call: TRBD2 (5 bases). The CDR3 contains 12 residues. Between the trimmed V and J ends, which lost 6 bases and 5 bases, there was a span of 8 bases.